A selection of T cell receptor beta chains follows, all from one sample in a study of follicular helper T cells after annual influenza vaccination. TCRdb's table, derived via immunoSEQ multiplex PCR, lists solely in-frame clones and lacks some. In the table there are under 15,000 clones, about 73% of which are singletons. The source was CXCR5- memory CD4+ T cells sorted from blood, collected on the day of influenza vaccination. The receptors shown here come from an adult who received the influenza vaccine. The CDR3 runs from the conserved cysteine through the conserved F or W. Each record gives: V gene, clone size, D gene, J gene, CDR3 protein, CDR3 DNA. The D gene is left open where the match is weak. Clone size is not always given. Where it is, it says once, few, many or a class for expanded clones.

v_call: TRBV2
clone_size: .
d_call: .
j_call: TRBJ1-1
cdr3_aa: CASSEQQAFF
cdr3_nt: TGTGCCAGCAGTGAACAGCAAGCTTTCTTT

v_call: TRBV7-8
clone_size: .
d_call: TRBD2
j_call: TRBJ2-3
cdr3_aa: CASRGLAGTDTQYF
cdr3_nt: TGTGCCAGCCGTGGACTAGCTGGCACAGATACGCAGTATTTT

v_call: TRBV6-5
clone_size: .
d_call: .
j_call: TRBJ1-1
cdr3_aa: CASSYGRGFNTEAFF
cdr3_nt: TGTGCCAGCAGTTACGGACGGGGATTTAACACTGAAGCTTTCTTT

v_call: TRBV7-3
clone_size: once
d_call: .
j_call: TRBJ1-2
cdr3_aa: CASSPGVGGLGYGYTF
cdr3_nt: TGTGCCAGCAGCCCCGGCGTGGGAGGGCTTGGCTATGGCTACACCTTC

v_call: TRBV6-5
clone_size: .
d_call: TRBD2
j_call: TRBJ2-1
cdr3_aa: CASSYSVAGDNEQFF
cdr3_nt: TGTGCCAGCAGTTACTCGGTAGCGGGGGACAATGAGCAGTTCTTC

v_call: TRBV11-3
clone_size: once
d_call: .
j_call: TRBJ2-1
cdr3_aa: CASSQRGFKVFSEQFF
cdr3_nt: TGTGCCAGCAGCCAAAGAGGATTTAAGGTTTTCAGTGAGCAGTTCTTC

v_call: TRBV6-5
clone_size: .
d_call: TRBD2
j_call: TRBJ2-2
cdr3_aa: CASSTSGGRTGELFF
cdr3_nt: TGTGCCAGCAGTACTAGCGGGGGGCGGACCGGGGAGCTGTTTTTT

v_call: TRBV4-2
clone_size: .
d_call: .
j_call: TRBJ2-1
cdr3_aa: CASSQGGASVSYNEQFF
cdr3_nt: TGTGCCAGCAGCCAAGGGGGGGCTAGCGTTTCCTACAATGAGCAGTTCTTC

v_call: TRBV5-1
clone_size: .
d_call: .
j_call: TRBJ2-5
cdr3_aa: CASSRATAEWETQYF
cdr3_nt: TGCGCCAGCAGCCGTGCAACTGCAGAGTGGGAGACCCAGTACTTC

v_call: TRBV5-8
clone_size: .
d_call: .
j_call: TRBJ2-1
cdr3_aa: CASSLFGINYNEQFF
cdr3_nt: TGTGCCAGCAGCTTGTTTGGGATCAATTACAATGAGCAGTTCTTC

v_call: TRBV29-1
clone_size: .
d_call: .
j_call: TRBJ1-3
cdr3_aa: CSAGGQGGNTIYF
cdr3_nt: TGCAGCGCTGGGGGGCAGGGAGGAAACACCATATATTTT

v_call: TRBV5-6
clone_size: few
d_call: .
j_call: TRBJ1-5
cdr3_aa: CASSFGGRGSHQPQHF
cdr3_nt: TGTGCCAGCAGCTTTGGAGGGCGCGGGTCCCATCAGCCCCAGCATTTT

v_call: TRBV11-2
clone_size: .
d_call: TRBD1
j_call: TRBJ2-5
cdr3_aa: CASSLGLGTGEETQYF
cdr3_nt: TGTGCCAGCAGCTTAGGGCTTGGGACAGGGGAAGAGACCCAGTACTTC

v_call: TRBV4-3
clone_size: .
d_call: TRBD2
j_call: TRBJ2-5
cdr3_aa: CASSQEVAGLQETQYF
cdr3_nt: TGCGCCAGCAGCCAAGAGGTAGCGGGGCTGCAAGAGACCCAGTACTTC

v_call: TRBV6-6
clone_size: .
d_call: TRBD1
j_call: TRBJ2-7
cdr3_aa: CASSYGGTGGGEQYF
cdr3_nt: TGTGCCAGCAGTTACGGGGGGACAGGGGGGGGCGAGCAGTACTTC

v_call: TRBV5-1
clone_size: .
d_call: TRBD1
j_call: TRBJ1-2
cdr3_aa: CASSLANRGDGYTF
cdr3_nt: TGCGCCAGCAGCTTGGCGAACAGGGGAGATGGCTACACCTTC

v_call: TRBV7-9
clone_size: .
d_call: .
j_call: TRBJ1-4
cdr3_aa: CASSLGTVRNEKLFF
cdr3_nt: TGTGCCAGCAGCTTAGGGACAGTGCGGAATGAAAAACTGTTTTTT

v_call: TRBV2
clone_size: .
d_call: .
j_call: TRBJ2-7
cdr3_aa: CASSEAVEQYF
cdr3_nt: TGTGCCAGCAGTGAAGCGGTCGAGCAGTACTTC

v_call: TRBV7-2
clone_size: .
d_call: TRBD2
j_call: TRBJ2-5
cdr3_aa: CASSAMGLGETQYF
cdr3_nt: TGTGCCAGCAGCGCGATGGGACTAGGCGAGACCCAGTACTTC

v_call: TRBV6-5
clone_size: .
d_call: TRBD2
j_call: TRBJ2-7
cdr3_aa: CASSSGGVGSYEQYF
cdr3_nt: TGTGCCAGCAGCTCGGGGGGGGTAGGTAGCTACGAGCAGTACTTC

v_call: TRBV18
clone_size: .
d_call: .
j_call: TRBJ2-5
cdr3_aa: CASSRRGGQETQYF
cdr3_nt: TGTGCCAGCTCACGGCGGGGAGGCCAAGAGACCCAGTACTTC

v_call: TRBV7-2
clone_size: .
d_call: .
j_call: TRBJ1-1
cdr3_aa: CASSLGQFTEAFF
cdr3_nt: TGTGCCAGCAGCTTGGGACAATTTACTGAAGCTTTCTTT

v_call: TRBV27
clone_size: few
d_call: .
j_call: TRBJ1-6
cdr3_aa: CASSSQQGRSYNSPLHF
cdr3_nt: TGTGCCAGCAGTTCCCAGCAGGGAAGGTCCTATAATTCACCCCTCCACTTT

v_call: TRBV6-6
clone_size: .
d_call: .
j_call: TRBJ2-3
cdr3_aa: CASSPWGAQGTDTQYF
cdr3_nt: TGTGCCAGCAGTCCGTGGGGAGCCCAAGGCACAGATACGCAGTATTTT

v_call: TRBV4-2
clone_size: few
d_call: TRBD1
j_call: TRBJ1-5
cdr3_aa: CASSLEQGSNQPQHF
cdr3_nt: TGTGCCAGCAGCCTAGAACAGGGGAGCAATCAGCCCCAGCATTTT

v_call: TRBV10-1
clone_size: .
d_call: .
j_call: TRBJ1-1
cdr3_aa: CASPPVSHHTEAFF
cdr3_nt: TGCGCCAGCCCGCCGGTCTCCCACCACACTGAAGCTTTCTTT

v_call: TRBV4-2
clone_size: .
d_call: TRBD1
j_call: TRBJ1-2
cdr3_aa: CASSQPTTGGAQDGYTF
cdr3_nt: TGTGCCAGCAGCCAACCCACCACAGGGGGAGCACAGGATGGCTACACCTTC

v_call: TRBV19
clone_size: few
d_call: .
j_call: TRBJ1-6
cdr3_aa: CASSRAGKGDSPLHF
cdr3_nt: TGTGCCAGTAGCCGCGCCGGGAAAGGGGATTCACCCCTCCACTTT

v_call: TRBV5-1
clone_size: .
d_call: .
j_call: TRBJ2-7
cdr3_aa: CASSLDRYIYEQYF
cdr3_nt: TGCGCCAGCAGCTTGGATCGCTATATTTACGAGCAGTACTTC

v_call: TRBV5-1
clone_size: .
d_call: .
j_call: TRBJ2-7
cdr3_aa: CASSPPGHEQYF
cdr3_nt: TGCGCCAGCAGCCCCCCGGGGCACGAGCAGTACTTC

v_call: TRBV10-3
clone_size: .
d_call: TRBD1
j_call: TRBJ1-2
cdr3_aa: CAINSEGGSGYTF
cdr3_nt: TGTGCCATCAATTCGGAAGGGGGCTCTGGCTACACCTTC

v_call: TRBV15
clone_size: .
d_call: .
j_call: TRBJ1-5
cdr3_aa: CATSIIGQGTRSNQPQHF
cdr3_nt: TGTGCCACCAGCATAATTGGGCAGGGCACTCGCAGCAATCAGCCCCAGCATTTT

v_call: TRBV9
clone_size: .
d_call: .
j_call: TRBJ1-5
cdr3_aa: CASSFSRRRNQPQHF
cdr3_nt: TGTGCCAGCAGCTTCTCGAGGAGGCGCAATCAGCCCCAGCATTTT

v_call: TRBV19
clone_size: .
d_call: .
j_call: TRBJ1-1
cdr3_aa: CASSLDGTEAFF
cdr3_nt: TGTGCCAGTAGTCTCGACGGTACTGAAGCTTTCTTT

v_call: TRBV9
clone_size: .
d_call: TRBD1
j_call: TRBJ1-6
cdr3_aa: CASSGQGASNSPLHF
cdr3_nt: TGTGCCAGCAGTGGACAGGGGGCTTCAAATTCACCCCTCCACTTT

v_call: TRBV7-2
clone_size: .
d_call: .
j_call: TRBJ1-5
cdr3_aa: CASSLTKDQPQHF
cdr3_nt: TGTGCCAGCAGCTTAACCAAGGATCAGCCCCAGCATTTT

v_call: TRBV7-8
clone_size: .
d_call: .
j_call: TRBJ2-3
cdr3_aa: CASSPPLRAEPYTQYF
cdr3_nt: TGTGCCAGCAGCCCACCTCTCCGAGCGGAACCTTATACGCAGTATTTT

v_call: TRBV18
clone_size: .
d_call: TRBD1
j_call: TRBJ2-5
cdr3_aa: CASSRTGGLQETQYF
cdr3_nt: TGTGCCAGCTCCCGGACAGGGGGTCTCCAAGAGACCCAGTACTTC

v_call: TRBV11-2
clone_size: few
d_call: .
j_call: TRBJ1-6
cdr3_aa: CASSLDQGVRPLHF
cdr3_nt: TGTGCCAGCAGCTTAGATCAAGGGGTTCGACCCCTCCACTTT

v_call: TRBV7-8
clone_size: .
d_call: TRBD2
j_call: TRBJ2-3
cdr3_aa: CASSLELAGGQAQYF
cdr3_nt: TGTGCCAGCAGCTTAGAACTAGCGGGGGGACAGGCGCAGTATTTT

v_call: TRBV9
clone_size: .
d_call: TRBD2
j_call: TRBJ2-2
cdr3_aa: CASSVQRGGGTGELFF
cdr3_nt: TGTGCCAGCAGCGTACAGCGGGGGGGCGGCACCGGGGAGCTGTTTTTT

v_call: TRBV4-1
clone_size: .
d_call: .
j_call: TRBJ2-7
cdr3_aa: CASSQGKGGASYEQYF
cdr3_nt: TGCGCCAGCAGCCAAGGGAAGGGGGGCGCCTCCTACGAGCAGTACTTC

v_call: TRBV18
clone_size: few
d_call: .
j_call: TRBJ1-2
cdr3_aa: CASSPGGDYGYTF
cdr3_nt: TGTGCCAGCTCACCGGGAGGGGACTATGGCTACACCTTC

v_call: TRBV19
clone_size: .
d_call: TRBD1
j_call: TRBJ2-7
cdr3_aa: CASSAGQGTEQYF
cdr3_nt: TGTGCCAGTAGTGCGGGACAGGGTACCGAGCAGTACTTC

v_call: TRBV19
clone_size: .
d_call: .
j_call: TRBJ2-2
cdr3_aa: CASSISKAGASTGELFF
cdr3_nt: TGTGCCAGTAGTATATCTAAGGCCGGGGCGTCCACCGGGGAGCTGTTTTTT

v_call: TRBV5-1
clone_size: .
d_call: .
j_call: TRBJ2-7
cdr3_aa: CASSLVGTRGDTSYEQYF
cdr3_nt: TGCGCCAGCAGCTTGGTTGGGACCAGGGGGGACACTTCCTACGAGCAGTACTTC

v_call: TRBV7-2
clone_size: .
d_call: .
j_call: TRBJ2-1
cdr3_aa: CASSSSLSSGDEQFF
cdr3_nt: TGTGCCAGCAGCTCCTCGTTGTCTAGTGGGGATGAGCAGTTCTTC

v_call: TRBV2
clone_size: .
d_call: TRBD1
j_call: TRBJ1-2
cdr3_aa: CASIGQGEGYGYTF
cdr3_nt: TGTGCCAGCATCGGACAGGGGGAGGGCTATGGCTACACCTTC

v_call: TRBV7-8
clone_size: .
d_call: .
j_call: TRBJ1-2
cdr3_aa: CASSLAGVAGYTF
cdr3_nt: TGTGCCAGCAGCTTAGCCGGGGTGGCCGGCTACACCTTC

v_call: TRBV18
clone_size: .
d_call: .
j_call: TRBJ2-7
cdr3_aa: CASSERRGSYEQYF
cdr3_nt: TGTGCCAGCTCAGAGAGGCGGGGCTCCTACGAGCAGTACTTC

v_call: TRBV4-3
clone_size: .
d_call: .
j_call: TRBJ2-1
cdr3_aa: CASSQDPKGSSYNEQFF
cdr3_nt: TGCGCCAGCAGCCAAGATCCAAAGGGGAGCTCCTACAATGAGCAGTTCTTC

v_call: TRBV5-4
clone_size: few
d_call: .
j_call: TRBJ2-2
cdr3_aa: CASSSLIGELFF
cdr3_nt: TGTGCCAGCAGCTCACTTATCGGGGAGCTGTTTTTT

v_call: TRBV6-6
clone_size: .
d_call: .
j_call: TRBJ1-2
cdr3_aa: CASSPQGDVGYTF
cdr3_nt: TGTGCCAGCAGCCCCCAGGGAGATGTGGGCTACACCTTC

v_call: TRBV10-3
clone_size: .
d_call: TRBD1
j_call: TRBJ1-2
cdr3_aa: CASTSGQGAGYGYTF
cdr3_nt: TGTGCCTCTACGTCGGGACAGGGGGCTGGTTATGGCTACACCTTC

v_call: TRBV7-2
clone_size: once
d_call: .
j_call: TRBJ1-6
cdr3_aa: CASSLSYGVGNSPLHF
cdr3_nt: TGTGCCAGCAGCTTATCTTACGGGGTCGGGAATTCACCCCTCCACTTT

v_call: TRBV19
clone_size: .
d_call: .
j_call: TRBJ2-1
cdr3_aa: CASSIRGPSYNEQFF
cdr3_nt: TGTGCCAGTAGTATTCGGGGACCAAGCTACAATGAGCAGTTCTTC

v_call: TRBV28
clone_size: .
d_call: .
j_call: TRBJ2-3
cdr3_aa: CASSSTSRGESRPDTQYF
cdr3_nt: TGTGCCAGCAGTTCCACCAGCCGGGGCGAATCCCGTCCAGATACGCAGTATTTT

v_call: TRBV28
clone_size: .
d_call: TRBD1
j_call: TRBJ1-2
cdr3_aa: CASRHKTGVYGYTF
cdr3_nt: TGTGCCAGCAGGCACAAAACAGGGGTCTATGGCTACACCTTC